The 18 T cell receptor beta chains below come from one sample, sequenced in a study of shared clonotypes between healthy human individuals. Assay used: immunoSEQ multiplex PCR; TCRdb lists only in-frame clones, some missing. Here the sample spans 2 million to 2.5 million clones, approximately 95% being singletons. Sequencing used naive CD4+ T cells from PBMCs. Subset given: CD45RA+ positively selected. The receptors shown here come from a man between 18 and 29 years old in good health. Some clones in this sample may be carry-over from other donors' samples.

The rearrangement uses TRBV9 and TRBJ2-1, with 13 nucleotides matching TRBD2. The CDR3 has 15 residues. The ends lost 5 bases at V and 2 bases at J; junction bases unmatched: 1. Germline CDR1 and CDR2: SGDLS and YYNGEE. CDR3 protein: CASSTSGRAYNEQFF. The CDR3 DNA reads TGTGCCAGCAGTACTAGCGGGAGGGCCTACAATGAGCAGTTCTTC.

This rearrangement joins TRBV18 to TRBJ1-5; TRBD1 might be the D (5 bases). CDR1 is KGHSH and CDR2 is LQKENI in the germline V gene. There are 18 residues in the CDR3. Trimming removed 1 base at V and 2 bases at J, with 18 bases between. The CDR3 sequence is CASSPLPLRGGGNQPQHF. The CDR3 nucleotides read TGTGCCAGCTCACCACTTCCTCTTCGGGGGGGAGGCAATCAGCCCCAGCATTTT.

This clone was recorded once. The CDR3 protein is CASSLAGTSRETQYF. In DNA form, the CDR3 reads TGTGCCAGCAGCTTGGCGGGGACTTCCAGAGAGACCCAGTACTTC. The chain has TRBV5-4 and TRBJ2-5, with TRBD2 as a possible D gene (6 bases). There are 15 residues in the CDR3. V lost 0 bases, J lost 4 bases, and 13 bases lay in between. The V gene's germline CDR1 is SGHNT and CDR2 YYREEE (reference sequence).

Concerning this clone itself: In the same sample, other DNA sequences code for this CDR3. The chain carries TRBV9 and TRBJ2-7, with a possible D match to TRBD2 (5 bases). The CDR3 totals 14 residues. The V gene's germline CDR1 is SGDLS and CDR2 YYNGEE. V was trimmed by 0 bases and J by 3 bases, leaving 10 bases between them. The DNA of the CDR3 is TGTGCCAGCAGCGTAGGAGGGAGCCTCTACGAGCAGTACTTC. As protein: CASSVGGSLYEQYF.

This clone is a singleton in its sample. The V gene is TRBV9, the J gene TRBJ1-1; TRBD1 might be the D (5 bases). Trimming took off 4 bases at V and 8 bases at J, with 21 bases between the two ends. Germline CDR1 and CDR2: SGDLS and YYNGEE. The CDR3 is made up of 15 amino acids. The CDR3 protein is CASSPGVRVSLEAFF. The CDR3 bases are TGTGCCAGCAGCCCTGGAGTCAGGGTATCCCTCGAAGCTTTCTTT.

This chain connects TRBV27 to TRBJ2-1; unclear D gene. CDR3 length equals 11 residues. Per germline, CDR1 MNHEY and CDR2 SMNVEV (reference sequence). Trimming stripped 3 bases from V and 6 bases from J, with 3 bases between. The CDR3 loop reads CASSFLNEQFF. The CDR3 nucleotides read TGTGCCAGCAGTTTTCTCAATGAGCAGTTCTTC.

This chain connects TRBV9 to TRBJ2-7; D is unclear. Trimming pared 2 bases from V and 2 bases from J, leaving 17 bases between. The CDR3 is made up of 16 amino acids. The germline V gene encodes CDR1 SGDLS and CDR2 YYNGEE. The CDR3 DNA reads as TGTGCCAGCAGCGTGGCAATCTCGACGGATACCTACGAGCAGTACTTC. Protein sequence: CASSVAISTDTYEQYF.

The rearrangement joins TRBV5-4 to TRBJ2-3; TRBD2 aligns across 8 bases. The CDR3 spans 17 residues. Looked up from germline, CDR1 is SGHNT and CDR2 is YYREEE (reference sequence). With 0 bases clipped from V and 3 bases from J, the junction kept 9 bases outside the gene matches. The CDR3 DNA reads as TGTGCCAGCAGCTTGGTATCGGGTAGCGGGATAACAGATACGCAGTATTTT. Protein: CASSLVSGSGITDTQYF.

This sequence joins TRBV28 and TRBJ2-2, with 10 bases aligning to TRBD1. Germline V CDR1 and CDR2: MDHEN, SYDVKM. The J segment lost 5 bases and the V segment lost 5 bases, leaving 14 bases of the junction unmatched. The CDR3 runs to 18 residues. Here the CDR3 DNA reads TGTGCCAGCAGTGGACTCCGGGACAGGGGATTGGTGACCGGGGAGCTGTTTTTT. Amino acids: CASSGLRDRGLVTGELFF.

This rearrangement joins TRBV7-7 to TRBJ1-2; D is unclear. V was shortened by 6 bases and J by 0 bases, with 17 bases between the two germline ends. CDR3 size: 16 residues. Germline-derived CDR1 and CDR2 are SSHAT and FNYEAQ (reference sequence). The CDR3 loop reads CASRIVETDPNYGYTF. In nucleotides, the CDR3 is TGTGCCAGCAGGATTGTAGAGACCGATCCTAACTATGGCTACACCTTC.

The J gene is TRBJ2-7, the V gene TRBV29-1; D is ambiguous. Germline V gives CDR1 SQVTM, CDR2 ANQGSEA. The CDR3 spans 13 residues. V was clipped by 5 bases and J by 5 bases, with 16 bases between them. In DNA, the CDR3 is TGCAGCGTTATAGGGCGGTACCTCGACGAGCAGTACTTC. This sequence encodes CSVIGRYLDEQYF.

The chain couples TRBV11-3 to TRBJ2-1, with D possibly called TRBD1 or TRBD2 (5 bases each). With 5 bases removed from V and 0 bases from J, the gap between germline ends came to 11 bases. This CDR3 is built from 15 residues. Per the germline V gene, CDR1 is SGHNT and CDR2 is YENEEA. DNA of the CDR3: TGTGCCAGCAGCCCGGGACGGAGCTCCTACAATGAGCAGTTCTTC. Residues: CASSPGRSSYNEQFF. Drawing the rest from reference TRBV11-3 and TRBJ2-1, the complete variable domain is EAGVVQSPRYKIIEKKQPVAFWCNPISGHNTLYWYLQNLGQGPELLIRYENEEAVDDSQLPKDRFSAERLKGVDSTLKIQPAELGDSAVYLCASSPGRSSYNEQFFGPGTRLTVL.

This clone appeared once. This sequence joins TRBV5-6 and TRBJ2-4; 9 nucleotides align to TRBD1. This CDR3 region has 16 residues. Trimming removed 0 bases from V and 3 bases from J; junction bases left unmatched: 4. Germline-derived CDR1 and CDR2 are SGHDT and YYEEEE. The DNA of the CDR3 is TGTGCCAGCAGCTTGGAACAGGGGGCTCTCAAAAACATTCAGTACTTC. It is translated as CASSLEQGALKNIQYF.

The chain is built from TRBV19 and TRBJ1-5, with 7 bases aligning to TRBD1. Looked up from germline, CDR1 is LNHDA and CDR2 is SQIVND (reference sequence). The CDR3 has 18 residues. V lost 5 bases and J lost 0; bases outside the gene matches: 13. The CDR3 region is CASSVHAGTAYSNQPQHF. Written as DNA, the CDR3 is TGTGCCAGTAGTGTGCATGCCGGGACAGCCTATAGCAATCAGCCCCAGCATTTT.

The V call is TRBV7-6, the J call TRBJ2-7; possible D gene TRBD2, 6 bases. V was clipped by 5 bases and J by 2 bases, with 19 bases between them. Looked up from germline, CDR1 is SGHVS and CDR2 is FNYEAQ. This CDR3 has 16 amino acids. CDR3 in amino acids: CASSLLGGTVPYEQYF. The CDR3 nucleotides are TGTGCCAGCAGCCTCCTAGGCGGGACGGTTCCCTACGAGCAGTACTTC.

The chain has TRBV30 and TRBJ2-1; 7 bases map to TRBD2. Looked up from germline, CDR1 is GTSNPN and CDR2 is SVGIG (reference sequence). Germline trimming cut 1 base from V and 8 bases from J; bases unmatched to any gene: 8. There are 14 residues in the CDR3. The CDR3 sequence is CAWSGGLSAHEQFF. CDR3 nucleotides: TGTGCCTGGAGTGGGGGACTATCCGCCCATGAGCAGTTCTTC.

This rearrangement joins TRBV7-2 to TRBJ2-3, with a weak D call TRBD1 (5 bases). Germline values: CDR1 SGHTA, CDR2 FQGNSA. The CDR3 runs 16 residues. V gave up 4 bases and J gave up 2 bases, with 16 bases separating them. CDR3 sequence (DNA): TGTGCCAGCAGCTGGGCCAGGGATACTAACACAGATACGCAGTATTTT. It codes for CASSWARDTNTDTQYF.

The chain is built from TRBV5-6 and TRBJ1-1; 8 bases map to TRBD1. The germline V gene encodes CDR1 SGHDT and CDR2 YYEEEE. J lost 6 bases, V lost 4 bases, and 5 bases had no gene match. CDR3 length equals 13 residues. CDR3 in amino acids: CASSNDRGSEAFF. CDR3 DNA: TGTGCCAGCAGCAATGACAGGGGATCTGAAGCTTTCTTT.